The subject of this entry is one T cell receptor beta chain. Its matching antigen is unknown. Stated treatment: around 19 received Ad26.COV2.S at low or high dose, single or two shots; roughly five received placebo; per-sample allocation not given. Vaccine and placebo recipients were sampled on day 63 after the first injection. Adults aged 18-55 years in Boston included the donor. This specimen belongs to a study of Ad26.COV2.S vaccination and SARS-CoV-2 variants. On the study more broadly: Intramuscular Ad26.COV2.S at 5x10^10 or 1x10^11 viral particles. Study findings and constraints: Similar non-spike TCR breadth was observed in recipients of vaccine and of placebo.

Trimming removed 3 bases at V and 10 bases at J, with 14 bases between. CDR3 length equals 14 residues. Germline-derived CDR1 and CDR2 are SGHRS and YFSETQ. Method: immunoSEQ multiplex PCR; TCRdb's copy keeps in-frame clones and lacks some. The top ten hold roughly 13% of the sample, which has approximately 480,000 clones, 87% seen once. The genes are TRBV5-1 and TRBJ1-6; the D is unclear. The receptor was isolated from a person aged 18-65 years who received the Ad26.COV2.S COVID-19 vaccine or a placebo. The source material was peripheral blood, sampled in a trial of Ad26.COV2.S vaccine versus placebo. CDR3 DNA sequence: TGCGCCAGCAGCTCTCCCCCCGAAAACTCACCCCTCCACTTT. It specifies CASSSPPENSPLHF.